The T cell receptor beta chain described here comes from a study of beta chain features in type 1 diabetes. Notes on the study in general: The influence of HLA type on TCRB rearrangement stayed undetermined.

Expressed TCRB transcripts were sequenced after all isolated RNA was converted to cDNA. The data were produced by immunoSEQ multiplex PCR, yet TCRdb's version contains in-frame clones alone and is incomplete. The sample has a few hundred thousand clones; around 13% are singletons. Germline V CDR1 and CDR2: SQVTM, ANQGSEA. The length of the CDR3 is 14 residues. After removal of 3 bases from V and 2 bases from J, the junction contained 3 bases not matched to a gene. On this clone itself: Its antigen is unknown.

V usage is TRBV29-1 and J usage is TRBJ2-5, with 10 positions matching TRBD2. This TCR was recovered from a man aged 18 to 29 in good health. The sequenced material came from naive CD4+ T cells from blood. This chain's CDR3 is CSVDPAGGQETQYF. The CDR3 coding sequence is TGCAGCGTTGATCCAGCGGGGGGGCAAGAGACCCAGTACTTC.